This TCR beta chain came from a study of a mutant IDH1 vaccine in newly diagnosed glioma. The time point is: week 47, end of study. The study gave 300 ug of mutant IDH1 20-mer peptide per vaccine dose, with topical imiquimod. The CDR3 spans 19 residues. Remarks on this clone: Antigen specificity is unknown.

Clones were sequenced by immunoSEQ multiplex PCR, and TCRdb holds only the in-frame ones, with some missing. Of 90,000 to 100,000 clones listed, nearly 90% were seen once; the top ten hold roughly 0.81%. Sequencing used PBMCs, obtained from a glioma patient whose treatment included an IDH1 peptide vaccine. The clonotype was recovered from a woman between 50 and 59 years old with glioma. The chain recombines TRBV1 with TRBJ2-2; the table's TRBD2 call for D was not verified on the DNA. TRBV1 represents a pseudogene. CDR3 DNA sequence: TGCACCAGCAGCCAAGGAAGGACTAGCGGGAGGGCCGTTTCCCGGGGAGCTGTTTTT. Translated: CTSSQGRTSGRAVSRGAVF.